These 10 T cell receptor beta chains were sequenced from one sample in a study of CD8 T cells in ankylosing spondylitis. Whole-study findings and limits: One TCR beta motif, made up of roughly 8 highly homologous variants, appeared characteristic of ankylosing spondylitis blood.

No antigen is known for these receptors. TCRdb fed the 5' RACE reads into MiXCR, producing one record per CDR3 protein. The repertoire has more than 600,000 distinct CDR3 sequences, under 20% of them found once; the top ten carry under 20%. The material sequenced was blood, either unsorted or a sorted T cell fraction (not recorded which). The receptor source for this set is a male donor with ankylosing spondylitis.

The chain has TRBV18 and TRBJ2-5; TRBD2 matches at 7 bases. CDR1 KGHSH and CDR2 LQKENI come from the germline V gene. With 5 bases clipped from V and 4 bases from J, the junction kept 1 base outside the gene matches. The CDR3 is made up of 12 amino acids. The CDR3: CASSTGGETQYF. The CDR3 region has the DNA TGTGCCAGCTCAACGGGGGGAGAGACCCAGTACTTC. The entire variable domain, with the rest obtained from reference TRBV18 and TRBJ2-5, is as follows: NAGVMQNPRHLVRRRGQEARLRCSPMKGHSHVYWYRQLPEEGLKFMVYLQKENIIDESGMPKERFSAEFPKEGPSILRIQQVVRGDSAAYFCASSTGGETQYFGPGTRLLVL.

The chain recombines TRBV5-1 with TRBJ2-1; 11 nucleotides line up with TRBD2. The V and J ends lost 4 bases and 3 bases, in that order; junction bases with no gene match: 6. The CDR3 runs to 16 residues. Germline V CDR1 and CDR2: SGHRS, YFSETQ. The CDR3 region has the DNA TGCGCCAGCAGCGGGGGGACTAGCGGCTACTACAATGAGCAGTTCTTC. Translated: CASSGGTSGYYNEQFF.

The rearrangement uses TRBV5-1 and TRBJ2-2, with 7 bases matching TRBD2. V gave up 0 bases and J gave up 4 bases; unmatched junction bases: 6. CDR3 length: 16 residues. The germline V gene encodes CDR1 SGHRS and CDR2 YFSETQ. The CDR3 sequence: CASSLAGGSGTGELFF. The CDR3, as DNA: TGCGCCAGCAGCTTGGCTGGCGGGAGTGGCACCGGGGAGCTGTTTTTT.

This rearrangement joins TRBV7-2 to TRBJ2-3; D not certain. Looked up from germline, CDR1 is SGHTA and CDR2 is FQGNSA. This CDR3 has 12 residues. Trimming removed 10 bases at V and 2 bases at J, with 10 bases between. The CDR3 here is CATNRDTDTQYF. The DNA for the CDR3 is TGTGCCACCAACAGAGACACAGATACGCAGTATTTT.

This clonotype was recorded a few times. V and J are TRBV4-2 and TRBJ2-7; 7 nucleotides agree with TRBD2. The length of the CDR3 is 14 residues. Per germline, CDR1 LGHNA and CDR2 YNFKEQ. J gave up 0 bases and V 4 bases, and 3 bases lay outside the gene matches. Here the CDR3 DNA reads TGTGCCAGCAGCCTGGGACTAATCTCCTACGAGCAGTACTTC. Protein: CASSLGLISYEQYF.

The sample holds a few counts of this clonotype. The rearrangement uses TRBV10-3 and TRBJ2-7; no firm D call. Germline loops: CDR1 ENHRY, CDR2 SYGVKD. The V gene lost 4 bases and the J gene lost 4 bases, with 5 bases spanning the gap. CDR3 size: 11 residues. The CDR3 DNA is TGTGCCATCAGTGGAGGTTACGAGCAGTACTTC. Protein sequence: CAISGGYEQYF.

This sequence joins TRBV2 and TRBJ2-3, with D possibly TRBD2 on 6 matching bases. The germline gives CDR1 SNHLY, CDR2 FYNNEI. Trimming cost V 6 bases and J 0 bases, with 13 bases left between them. This CDR3 comprises 15 residues. CDR3 region: CASRKLAQSTDTQYF. The CDR3 DNA reads as TGTGCCAGCAGGAAACTAGCCCAGAGCACAGATACGCAGTATTTT. Based on the CDR3 plus reference TRBV2 and TRBJ2-3, the full variable domain is EPEVTQTPSHQVTQMGQEVILRCVPISNHLYFYWYRQILGQKVEFLVSFYNNEISEKSEIFDDQFSVERPDGSNFTLKIRSTKLEDSAMYFCASRKLAQSTDTQYFGPGTRLTVL.

The gene calls are TRBV20-1 and TRBJ2-7; TRBD1 agrees at 8 bases. Germline CDR1 is DFQATT and CDR2 is SNEGSKA (reference sequence). The CDR3 runs 13 residues. V shed 6 bases, J shed 2 bases, and the junction held 6 bases outside the gene matches. The CDR3 sequence is CSAEDRVPYEQYF. The DNA of the CDR3 is TGCAGTGCGGAGGACAGGGTGCCCTACGAGCAGTACTTC.

V is TRBV20-1 and J is TRBJ2-7; D is unclear. This CDR3 spans 12 amino acids. Germline CDR1 is DFQATT and CDR2 is SNEGSKA (reference sequence). V lost 6 bases to trimming and J lost 2 bases, with 11 bases between them. The chain's CDR3 is CSATPLTYEQYF. In DNA, the CDR3 is TGCAGTGCAACCCCCTTAACCTACGAGCAGTACTTC.

The chain uses TRBV7-9 and TRBJ2-7; 12 bases align to TRBD2. The CDR3 loop spans 15 amino acids. With V trimmed by 4 bases and J by 5 bases, 6 bases remained unmatched. CDR1 and CDR2 (germline): SEHNR, FQNEAQ (reference sequence). Written as DNA, the CDR3 is TGTGCCAGCAGCTGGCTAGCGGGAGGGAACGACGAGCAGTACTTC. It is translated as CASSWLAGGNDEQYF.